The 30 T cell receptor beta chains listed next were all sequenced from one sample in a study of T-cell reconstitution after alpha-beta-depleted transplantation in children (dated by TCRdb to 2016 to 2017). The method behind the library was PCR. The sample was run on an Illumina HiSeq 2500. To normalize quantification of the TCRbeta repertoire, the TCR libraries were built with molecular barcoding that relied on unique molecular identifiers. In-frame beta chains were kept once TCRdb had trimmed the public reads at Q25 with fastp and called clones with MiXCR. Every entry covers one CDR3 protein and lists the most common genes and DNA from its rows. This sample lists 450,000 to 700,000 distinct CDR3 sequences; roughly 27% were detected once. Of the sample, around 36% is held by the ten largest clones. The label giving this sample's treatment or condition can be read as: allogeneic hematopoietic cell transplantation with graft depleted of TCRalphabeta T cells and CD19 B cells.

Sequenced material: PBMCs, taken before TCRalphabeta/CD19-depleted stem cell transplant. Source of these receptors: a boy under two years old with Wiskott-Aldrich syndrome, due to receive a stem cell transplant.

This clonotype showed up just a few times. The CDR3 DNA is TGTGCCAGCAGCTTAGTATCCGGCGTCATGTACTTC. Amino acid sequence: CASSLVSGVMYF. The gene calls are TRBV7-2 and TRBJ2-7; D unclear. Germline V lookup: CDR1 SGHTA, CDR2 FQGNSA. V was clipped by 1 base and J by 12 bases, with 13 bases between them. The CDR3 runs to 12 residues. Complete variable domain (other parts from reference TRBV7-2 and TRBJ2-7): GAGVSQSPSNKVTEKGKDVELRCDPISGHTALYWYRQSLGQGLEFLIYFQGNSAPDKSGLPSDRFSAERTGGSVSTLTIQRTQQEDSAVYLCASSLVSGVMYFGPGTRLTVT.

The sample holds a few counts of this clonotype. The gene calls are TRBV28 and TRBJ1-3; D is possibly TRBD1 (5 bases). Germline-derived CDR1 and CDR2 are MDHEN and SYDVKM. This CDR3 spans 16 amino acids. Trimming pared 5 bases from V and 2 bases from J, leaving 16 bases between. DNA of the CDR3: TGTGCCAGCAGTATAGGAACTTTCAGGGCTGGAAACACCATATATTTT. Encoded protein: CASSIGTFRAGNTIYF.

The sample holds many counts of this clonotype. The V and J genes are TRBV12-3 or TRBV12-4 and TRBJ2-5; D possibly matches TRBD1 or TRBD2 (5 bases each). CDR3 length: 15 amino acids. Deletions cut 6 bases from V and 1 base from J, with 15 bases between. CDR3 sequence (DNA): TGTGCCAGCAGCCCCTTCCGGGGCTTCCAAGAGACCCAGTACTTC. Encoded protein: CASSPFRGFQETQYF.

The chain joins TRBV6-1 to TRBJ2-1; TRBD2 matches at 8 bases. Germline loops: CDR1 MNHNS, CDR2 SASEGT. J lost 8 bases, V lost 6 bases, and 6 bases had no gene match. The CDR3 loop spans 13 amino acids. The CDR3 DNA reads as TGTGCCAGCAGGCAAGGACTAGCCGATGAGCAGTTCTTC. Its protein is CASRQGLADEQFF.

The sample holds many counts of this clonotype. The chain employs TRBV9 and TRBJ2-5; D not resolved. The CDR3 contains 13 residues. V lost 0 bases, J lost 2 bases, and 5 bases lay in between. Germline CDR1 and CDR2: SGDLS and YYNGEE. The CDR3 protein is CASSVGYQETQYF. The CDR3 nucleotides are TGTGCCAGCAGCGTAGGGTATCAAGAGACCCAGTACTTC.

The CDR3 is CATSDIMNTEAFF. DNA for the CDR3: TGTGCCACCAGTGACATTATGAACACTGAAGCTTTCTTT. This chain connects TRBV24-1 to TRBJ1-1; no firm D call. V lost 4 bases, J lost 0 bases, and 5 bases lay in between. This CDR3 comprises 13 residues. CDR1 is KGHDR and CDR2 is SFDVKD in the germline V gene.

This chain connects TRBV28 to TRBJ2-1, with 7 bases that match TRBD2. The CDR3 is made up of 15 amino acids. Germline V gives CDR1 MDHEN, CDR2 SYDVKM. The J segment lost 2 bases and the V segment lost 3 bases, leaving 4 bases of the junction unmatched. CDR3 in DNA: TGTGCCAGCAGTTTGACTAGCCCCCCCTACAATGAGCAGTTCTTC. This gives the protein CASSLTSPPYNEQFF. Together with reference TRBV28 and TRBJ2-1, the CDR3 gives the full variable domain: DVKVTQSSRYLVKRTGEKVFLECVQDMDHENMFWYRQDPGLGLRLIYFSYDVKMKEKGDIPEGYSVSREKKERFSLILESASTNQTSMYLCASSLTSPPYNEQFFGPGTRLTVL.

This clonotype occurred a few times. The V call is TRBV29-1, the J call TRBJ1-5; D might be TRBD1 (5 bases). The V gene's germline CDR1 is SQVTM and CDR2 ANQGSEA. This CDR3 region has 15 residues. V lost 4 bases and J lost 0, with 13 bases in between. The CDR3 here is CSVGTPTNSNQPQHF. The CDR3 DNA reads as TGCAGCGTTGGGACACCCACCAATAGCAATCAGCCCCAGCATTTT.

V is TRBV7-2 and J is TRBJ2-1, with TRBD2 matching 15 bases. After removal of 2 bases from V and 14 bases from J, the junction contained 7 bases not matched to a gene. The CDR3 extends over 15 amino acids. CDR1 and CDR2 (germline): SGHTA, FQGNSA. CDR3 DNA: TGTGCCAGCAGCTTACTGGGGACTAGCGGGAGGAAAGAGTTCTTC. Translated: CASSLLGTSGRKEFF. Full variable domain (remainder filled in from reference TRBV7-2 and TRBJ2-1): GAGVSQSPSNKVTEKGKDVELRCDPISGHTALYWYRQSLGQGLEFLIYFQGNSAPDKSGLPSDRFSAERTGGSVSTLTIQRTQQEDSAVYLCASSLLGTSGRKEFFGPGTRLTVL.

This chain joins TRBV3-1 and TRBJ1-3; D unclear. Per germline, CDR1 LGHDT and CDR2 YNNKEL (reference sequence). Trimming left V 6 bases short and J 0 bases short, with 6 bases between. CDR3 length: 13 residues. The CDR3 coding sequence is TGTGCCAGCAGTCCCACCTCTGGAAACACCATATATTTT. This gives the protein CASSPTSGNTIYF.

This clonotype was counted between two and nine times. This rearrangement joins TRBV21-1 to TRBJ2-5; the table gives TRBD1 as D, unverified against the DNA. TRBV21-1 is noted as a pseudogene. This CDR3 region has 17 residues. The CDR3 region has the DNA TGTGCCAGCATAAAAGCGGGCCCCGGCCCGGGGCAAGAGACCCAGTACTTC. This sequence encodes CASIKAGPGPGQETQYF.

The J gene is TRBJ2-2, the V gene TRBV18; 7 nucleotides match TRBD1. Germline CDR1 and CDR2: KGHSH and LQKENI. This CDR3 spans 18 amino acids. With 1 base clipped from V and 6 bases from J, the junction kept 14 bases outside the gene matches. For the CDR3, the DNA is TGTGCCAGCTCACCACTCGTGGTCGACAGGGCGAGGGCCGGGGAGCTGTTTTTT. The encoded protein is CASSPLVVDRARAGELFF.

DNA of the CDR3: TGTGCCAGCAATGCGGGGTGGACTGGGGCCAACGTCCTGACTTTC. This sequence encodes CASNAGWTGANVLTF. This chain links TRBV6-1 with TRBJ2-6; D perhaps matches TRBD2 (6 bases). The germline V gene has CDR1 MNHNS and CDR2 SASEGT. The CDR3 totals 15 residues. V was trimmed by 7 bases and J by 2 bases, leaving 12 bases between them.

V and J are TRBV9 and TRBJ2-7; 12 bases map to TRBD1. With V trimmed by 3 bases and J by 6 bases, 7 bases remained unmatched. CDR1 SGDLS and CDR2 YYNGEE come from the germline V gene. The CDR3 loop spans 15 amino acids. The CDR3 sequence: CASSAPGQGAGEQYF. As DNA, the CDR3 is TGTGCCAGCAGCGCACCGGGACAGGGGGCGGGCGAGCAGTACTTC.

J is TRBJ2-7 and V is TRBV5-5; weak D call: TRBD2 (6 bases). CDR1 is SGHKS and CDR2 is YYEKEE in the germline V gene (reference sequence). The CDR3 is 14 residues long. V dropped 2 bases and J dropped 3 bases, with 12 bases sitting between them. The CDR3 protein is CASSFGGANYEQYF. CDR3 DNA sequence: TGTGCCAGCAGCTTTGGCGGGGCAAACTACGAGCAGTACTTC. The variable domain in full, with the rest retrieved from reference TRBV5-5 and TRBJ2-7, is DAGVTQSPTHLIKTRGQQVTLRCSPISGHKSVSWYQQVLGQGPQFIFQYYEKEERGRGNFPDRFSARQFPNYSSELNVNALLLGDSALYLCASSFGGANYEQYFGPGTRLTVT.

The chain recombines TRBV20-1 with TRBJ2-7; D remains unclear. The ends were cut back, 7 bases at V and 0 bases at J, with 10 bases in the middle. Per germline, CDR1 DFQATT and CDR2 SNEGSKA (reference sequence). The CDR3 has 12 amino acids. CDR3 bases: TGCAGTGTTTCGGATAGCTCCTACGAGCAGTACTTC. Its translation is CSVSDSSYEQYF.

This clonotype has more than one count but fewer than ten. The chain couples TRBV9 to TRBJ2-1; TRBD2 might be the D (6 bases). Germline V gene sequence: CDR1 SGDLS, CDR2 YYNGEE. The CDR3 contains 15 residues. The V end lost 0 bases, the J end lost 5 bases, and 12 bases lay between the germline ends. For the CDR3, the DNA is TGTGCCAGCAGCGTAGGTCTAGCGCTCAACAATGAGCAGTTCTTC. Translating it yields CASSVGLALNNEQFF.

The rearrangement joins TRBV7-2 to TRBJ2-7; 8 bases align to TRBD1. Germline lookup yields CDR1 SGHTA and CDR2 FQGNSA. The CDR3 covers 15 residues. J lost 1 base, V lost 5 bases, and 7 bases had no gene match. CDR3: CASSPEWDRSYEQYF. The CDR3 DNA reads as TGTGCCAGCAGCCCAGAGTGGGACAGGTCCTACGAGCAGTACTTC.

Turning to this clonotype: Without the conserved terminal phenylalanine or tryptophan, this CDR3 likely stems from a read error. The V call is TRBV4-1, the J call TRBJ2-7; maybe TRBD2 (6 bases). Trimming left V 0 bases short and J 3 bases short, with 9 bases between. The CDR3 has 14 amino acids. Germline V CDR1 and CDR2: MGHRA, YSYEKL. This chain's CDR3 is CASSQDPGSYEQYL. The DNA of the CDR3 is TGCGCCAGCAGCCAAGATCCCGGGAGCTACGAGCAGTACTTG.

The V call is TRBV29-1, the J call TRBJ2-3, with D perhaps TRBD2 (7 bases). Germline V lookup: CDR1 SQVTM, CDR2 ANQGSEA. Between the trimmed V and J ends, which lost 0 bases and 3 bases, there was a span of 16 bases. The CDR3 has 16 residues. The CDR3 sequence: CSVEDLGGRRTDTQYF. DNA of the CDR3: TGCAGCGTTGAAGATCTCGGGGGGCGTAGAACAGATACGCAGTATTTT.

This clonotype was observed a few times. J is TRBJ2-1 and V is TRBV12-3 or TRBV12-4, with a weak D call TRBD2 (6 bases). CDR3 length equals 15 residues. Trimming cost V 9 bases and J 7 bases, with 22 bases left between them. CDR3 nucleotides: TGTGCCAGTAAGGGGCAAACCGGGACTTTGAATGAGCAGTTCTTC. Translation gives CASKGQTGTLNEQFF.

There are a few counts of this clonotype. The DNA of the CDR3 is TGTGCCAGCAGTCTTACAGGGTTTACCGGGGAGCTGTTTTTT. As protein: CASSLTGFTGELFF. The chain joins TRBV12-3 or TRBV12-4 to TRBJ2-2, with D possibly being TRBD1 (6 bases). Trimming stripped 5 bases from V and 5 bases from J, with 12 bases between. The CDR3 is made up of 14 amino acids.

This clonotype has a handful of counts. The chain joins TRBV29-1 to TRBJ1-1; D may be TRBD1 (6 bases). V shed 3 bases and J shed 5 bases, with 22 bases lying between them. This CDR3 has 16 amino acids. CDR1 is SQVTM, CDR2 ANQGSEA, per germline. CDR3 DNA sequence: TGCAGCGTTGACGCTACTTCACAGGGCGGGAGGACTGAAGCTTTCTTT. This gives the protein CSVDATSQGGRTEAFF.

The V call is TRBV15, the J call TRBJ2-2; tentative D call: TRBD2 (5 bases). This CDR3 is 15 amino acids long. The germline gives CDR1 LNHNV, CDR2 YYDKDF (reference sequence). V was pared by 3 bases and J by 0 bases, with 8 bases between. The CDR3 sequence: CATSRWTANTGELFF. CDR3 DNA: TGTGCCACCAGCAGGTGGACTGCGAACACCGGGGAGCTGTTTTTT.

This chain links TRBV3-1 with TRBJ2-4; D is unresolved. The germline CDR1 and CDR2 sequences are LGHDT and YNNKEL (reference sequence). Trimming left V 0 bases short and J 0 bases short, with 18 bases between. This CDR3 contains 19 residues. CDR3 in amino acids: CASSQDLVMGMIAKNIQYF. Written as DNA, the CDR3 is TGTGCCAGCAGCCAAGATCTGGTAATGGGAATGATAGCCAAAAACATTCAGTACTTC.

This clonotype was observed at least ten times. The junction differs from germline at one of its ends, possibly a read error. This chain connects TRBV5-1 to TRBJ2-3; TRBD2 matches 11 bases. This CDR3 is 15 amino acids long. In germline, CDR1 is SGHRS, CDR2 YFSETQ. The CDR3 DNA sequence: TGTGCCAGCAGCTTAGCGGGAGGGAGCACAGATACGCAGTATTTT. Its protein is CASSLAGGSTDTQYF.

The V call is TRBV2, the J call TRBJ2-1, with 9 bases aligning to TRBD2. The CDR3 loop spans 15 amino acids. V gave up 0 bases and J gave up 8 bases; unmatched junction bases: 5. Looked up from germline, CDR1 is SNHLY and CDR2 is FYNNEI. CDR3 region: CASSEAGVAGDEQFF. For the CDR3, the DNA is TGTGCCAGCAGTGAAGCGGGGGTAGCGGGAGATGAGCAGTTCTTC. Supplemented by reference TRBV2 and TRBJ2-1, the full variable domain reads EPEVTQTPSHQVTQMGQEVILRCVPISNHLYFYWYRQILGQKVEFLVSFYNNEISEKSEIFDDQFSVERPDGSNFTLKIRSTKLEDSAMYFCASSEAGVAGDEQFFGPGTRLTVL.

This chain connects TRBV5-1 to TRBJ2-1; TRBD2 is a possible D gene (6 bases). CDR3 length: 15 residues. V was pared by 4 bases and J by 2 bases, with 13 bases between. Germline CDR1 and CDR2: SGHRS and YFSETQ. This chain's CDR3 is CASSGGLGAYNEQFF. For the CDR3, the DNA is TGCGCCAGCAGCGGGGGACTTGGGGCCTACAATGAGCAGTTCTTC.

The rearrangement joins TRBV20-1 to TRBJ2-2, with D perhaps matching TRBD2 (5 bases). The CDR3 has 14 amino acids. The V gene's germline CDR1 is DFQATT and CDR2 SNEGSKA (reference sequence). Trimming took 5 bases from V and 0 from J, leaving 10 bases between them. In DNA, the CDR3 is TGCAGTGCTGGTGGACTCTCGAACACCGGGGAGCTGTTTTTT. It encodes CSAGGLSNTGELFF.

The genes are TRBV5-1 and TRBJ2-3; D is unresolved. Trimming took off 3 bases at V and 3 bases at J, with 8 bases between the two ends. Germline CDR1 SGHRS, CDR2 YFSETQ. The CDR3 runs to 13 residues. CDR3 DNA sequence: TGCGCCAGCAGCTGGAAGGGTACAGATACGCAGTATTTT. Encoded protein: CASSWKGTDTQYF. The variable domain in full, completed from reference TRBV5-1 and TRBJ2-3, reads KAGVTQTPRYLIKTRGQQVTLSCSPISGHRSVSWYQQTPGQGLQFLFEYFSETQRNKGNFPGRFSGRQFSNSRSEMNVSTLELGDSALYLCASSWKGTDTQYFGPGTRLTVL.